These 8 T cell receptor beta chains share one sample of origin, sequenced in a study of T-cell reconstitution after alpha-beta-depleted transplantation in children. The library targeted TCRbeta and was prepared with unique molecular identifiers. TCRdb itself ran the PCR reads through MiXCR, one entry per CDR3 protein. The table has about 580,000 distinct CDR3 sequences, roughly a quarter seen once; the top ten hold around a third. Sequenced here: PBMCs, sampled before TCRalphabeta/CD19-depleted stem cell transplant. Receptor source: a boy in the first two years of life with Wiskott-Aldrich syndrome, due to receive a stem cell transplant.

This rearrangement joins TRBV20-1 to TRBJ2-1, with TRBD2 as a possible D gene (6 bases). Germline CDR1 is DFQATT and CDR2 is SNEGSKA (reference sequence). Trimming cost V 6 bases and J 3 bases, with 12 bases left between them. The CDR3 has 13 residues. CDR3 loop: CSARRDRYNEQFF. Written as DNA, the CDR3 is TGCAGTGCCCGGAGGGACCGCTACAATGAGCAGTTCTTC.

V is TRBV12-3 or TRBV12-4 and J is TRBJ1-2, with 7 positions matching TRBD1. The CDR3 runs 15 residues. Trimming took 5 bases from V and 4 from J; bases not matched to a gene: 10. CDR3 loop: CASSPHLQGSYGYTF. The CDR3 DNA follows: TGTGCCAGCAGTCCGCACCTACAGGGGAGCTATGGCTACACCTTC.

This clonotype occurred a few times. The rearrangement links TRBV2 to TRBJ2-5; 7 nucleotides match TRBD1. J gave up 5 bases and V 5 bases, and 8 bases lay outside the gene matches. CDR1 is SNHLY, CDR2 FYNNEI, per germline. The CDR3 length is 14 residues. Here the CDR3 reads CASSRTTGAETQYF. The CDR3 DNA reads TGTGCCAGCAGTCGTACCACAGGGGCGGAGACCCAGTACTTC.

The gene calls are TRBV5-6 and TRBJ2-6; 9 positions agree with TRBD2. Losses at the gene ends were 4 bases for V and 2 bases for J; bases not matched to a gene: 13. The germline gives CDR1 SGHDT, CDR2 YYEEEE. The CDR3 sequence is 19 residues long. The CDR3 region has the DNA TGTGCCAGCAGCCGACTAGCAGGCGGGAGGGCTACTGGGGCCAACGTCCTGACTTTC. It is translated as CASSRLAGGRATGANVLTF.

This clonotype occurred a few times. The rearrangement joins TRBV5-1 to TRBJ2-7, with D perhaps TRBD1 (5 bases). CDR1 is SGHRS and CDR2 is YFSETQ in the germline V gene. V dropped 0 bases and J dropped 6 bases, with 16 bases sitting between them. There are 15 residues in the CDR3. CDR3 amino acids: CASSLGGTQGSEQYF. DNA for the CDR3: TGCGCCAGCAGCTTGGGCGGCACTCAGGGCTCCGAGCAGTACTTC.

In its sample, this clonotype was seen a few times. The chain joins TRBV6-1 to TRBJ2-2, with D perhaps TRBD1 (6 bases). Germline V gene sequence: CDR1 MNHNS, CDR2 SASEGT. V was pared by 9 bases and J by 4 bases, with 15 bases between. The CDR3 has 14 amino acids. The CDR3 coding sequence is TGTGCCAGACAACAGGGAAAGTCCACCGGGGAGCTGTTTTTT. This translates into CARQQGKSTGELFF.

CDR3 in amino acids: CASSSRLPLRGSTYEQYF. The CDR3 region has the DNA TGTGCCAGCAGCTCTCGGCTCCCCTTGAGAGGGTCTACCTACGAGCAGTACTTC. The chain recombines TRBV5-4 with TRBJ2-7; perhaps TRBD2 as D (5 bases). The length of the CDR3 is 18 residues. Germline V CDR1 and CDR2: SGHNT, YYREEE (reference sequence). The V end lost 3 bases, the J end lost 2 bases, and 24 bases lay between the germline ends.

The chain uses TRBV27 and TRBJ2-6; 12 bases agree with TRBD2. The V gene's germline CDR1 is MNHEY and CDR2 SMNVEV (reference sequence). The CDR3 has 19 amino acids. J gave up 4 bases and V 4 bases, and 11 bases lay outside the gene matches. CDR3 sequence (DNA): TGTGCCAGCAGTTCAACTAGCGGGAGGATAGTGGGAGGGGCCAACGTCCTGACTTTC. Translation gives CASSSTSGRIVGGANVLTF.